This T cell receptor (beta chain) was observed in a study of cytomegalovirus exposure and HLA in healthy donors. This CDR3 contains 13 residues. Trimming removed 9 bases from V and 6 bases from J, with 18 bases in between. The PCR was carried out with 60 Vbeta primers and 13 Jbeta primers. Profiling relied on immunoSEQ multiplex PCR, and the TCRdb table lists in-frame clones only, not all of them. The table shows some 130,000 clones, with roughly 78% occurring only once. This TCR was recovered from a young man in good health. The chain carries TRBV5-3 and TRBJ1-1, with a tentative D call TRBD1 (5 bases). TRBV5-3 is known as an ORF, though its function is uncertain. Sequencing was carried out using PBMCs. CDR3 coding DNA: TGTGCCACAACCTTGGGGGTAGGAGCTGAAGCTTTCTTT. Protein sequence: CATTLGVGAEAFF.